This T cell receptor beta chain comes out of a study of response to subunit inactivated influenza vaccine. Study results and caveats: A suggestion made by the authors is that each seasonal influenza vaccination recruits few new T cells.

A note on this clonotype: Antigen: not known.

The CDR3 sequence is 17 residues long. V was cut by 2 bases and J by 6 bases, with 20 bases left in between. The germline V gene has CDR1 SGHTA and CDR2 FQGNSA. TCRdb passed the RT-PCR reads through MiXCR, listing each CDR3 protein once. The sample shows roughly 700,000 distinct CDR3 sequences, approximately 15% of them seen only once. The chain employs TRBV7-2 and TRBJ2-1; D perhaps matches TRBD1 (5 bases). The input for sequencing was PBMCs from blood, taken around 15 days before vaccination. The sequence was obtained from a man aged 50-59 years who received an inactivated influenza vaccine. The CDR3 DNA is TGTGCCAGCAGCTTATCCGGAATGAATAACAGGATCAATGAGCAGTTCTTC. This gives the protein CASSLSGMNNRINEQFF.